Listed below are T cell receptor beta chains from one sample, sequenced in a study of T cells in Graves' hyperthyroidism and ophthalmopathy. TCRdb independently ran MiXCR on the multiplex PCR reads; one entry per CDR3 protein. The sample contains about 520,000 distinct CDR3 sequences, roughly a quarter of which appear only once. The sequencing input was blood. Receptors were obtained from a woman younger than 45 with Graves' ophthalmopathy. CDR3s include the opening cysteine and the closing phenylalanine or tryptophan. A D gene is named only where the DNA matches it firmly. Size tells how often a clone was seen (once, few, many) or the class of an expanded clone, and some rows leave it out.

D	V	size	J	CDR3	DNA
.	TRBV7-9	few	TRBJ1-2	CASSLQGQAGYTF	TGTGCCAGCAGCTTACAAGGGCAGGCTGGCTACACCTTC
.	TRBV4-2	many	TRBJ1-1	CASSQVAGRGGNTEAFF	TGTGCCAGCAGCCAAGTCGCAGGTAGAGGAGGGAACACTGAAGCTTTCTTT
.	TRBV6-5	.	TRBJ2-7	CASSYSGTEQYF	TGTGCCAGCAGTTACTCAGGGACCGAGCAGTACTTC
.	TRBV9	many	TRBJ1-3	CASSVDRVTGNTIYF	TGTGCCAGCAGCGTAGACCGGGTGACTGGAAACACCATATATTTT
.	TRBV6-5	.	TRBJ2-5	CASSYLATGPGQETQYF	TGTGCCAGCAGTTACCTCGCGACAGGCCCCGGCCAAGAGACCCAGTACTTC
TRBD2	TRBV7-2	.	TRBJ2-5	CASSLTSGRTGETQYF	TGTGCCAGCAGCTTGACTAGCGGGAGGACAGGAGAGACCCAGTACTTC
.	TRBV6-2/TRBV6-3	.	TRBJ1-5	CASSWTVSNQPQHF	TGTGCCAGCAGCTGGACAGTTAGCAATCAGCCCCAGCATTTT
.	TRBV4-2	.	TRBJ2-7	CASSQVATVLSYEQYF	TGTGCCAGCAGCCAAGTGGCAACTGTCCTATCCTACGAGCAGTACTTC
.	TRBV12-3/TRBV12-4	.	TRBJ1-1	CASRLGRRGAEAFF	TGTGCCAGCAGACTAGGACGGAGGGGCGCTGAAGCTTTCTTT
.	TRBV20-1	.	TRBJ1-5	CSARDQAGEPQHF	TGCAGTGCTAGAGATCAGGCAGGGGAGCCCCAGCATTTT
TRBD1	TRBV18	.	TRBJ2-7	CASSPGQADYEQYF	TGTGCCAGCTCACCCGGACAGGCCGACTACGAGCAGTACTTC
.	TRBV7-2	many	TRBJ1-1	CASSVSGLTEAFF	TGTGCCAGCAGCGTATCAGGGTTAACTGAAGCTTTCTTT
.	TRBV6-5	many	TRBJ1-5	CASSWEGTQPQHF	TGTGCCAGCAGTTGGGAGGGCACTCAGCCCCAGCATTTT
.	TRBV5-1	.	TRBJ2-2	CASSEDPNTGELFF	TGCGCCAGCAGCGAGGACCCGAACACCGGGGAGCTGTTTTTT
.	TRBV20-1	few	TRBJ1-3	CSATQDNSGNTIYF	TGCAGTGCTACCCAGGACAACTCTGGAAACACCATATATTTT
.	TRBV10-3	many	TRBJ1-5	CAISELGGRQPQHF	TGTGCCATCAGTGAGTTAGGAGGGCGGCAGCCCCAGCATTTT
.	TRBV6-1	.	TRBJ1-2	CASSEADYNYGYTF	TGTGCCAGCAGTGAAGCGGACTATAACTATGGCTACACCTTC
.	TRBV12-3/TRBV12-4	.	TRBJ1-1	CASSFFQTGNTEAFF	TGTGCCAGCAGTTTTTTTCAGACTGGGAACACTGAAGCTTTCTTT
TRBD1	TRBV29-1	few	TRBJ1-1	CSVNRGRDTEAFF	TGCAGCGTCAACAGGGGGCGCGACACTGAAGCTTTCTTT
.	TRBV6-1	many	TRBJ2-6	CASTSPSGANVLTF	TGTGCCAGCACAAGTCCCTCTGGGGCCAACGTCCTGACTTTC
.	TRBV19	many	TRBJ1-6	CASSFGGSYNSPLHF	TGTGCCAGCAGTTTTGGGGGCTCCTATAATTCACCCCTCCACTTT